This T cell receptor (beta chain) derives from a study of cytotoxic CD8 clonotypes in ibrutinib-treated CLL (dated by TCRdb to 2020 to 2023). Study-wide context: The cohort included about 15 treatment-naive and eleven to twelve relapsed/refractory patients; roughly 17 were IGHV unmutated. Cryopreserved peripheral blood mononuclear cells were collected at three points: before therapy, at response, and at either sustained remission or disease progression. Samples averaged about 260,000 productive templates and around 91,000 productive rearrangements. Responses were partial in 24 patients and complete in 2; after median approximately 67 months follow-up, roughly 14 stayed in remission and 12 progressed. Patients were still on ibrutinib when every remission and progressive disease sample was collected. Of the 90 or so participants in the trial, about 26 had longitudinal samples available. The response samples were drawn at a median of roughly twelve months into treatment, with a range of about 6 to 40 months.

CDR1 SEHNR and CDR2 FQNEAQ are derived from the germline V gene (reference sequence). The CDR3 holds 10 amino acids from the cysteine to the phenylalanine. The retained sequence is limited to the CDR3, 30 bases, with the frame set at the first base. V lost 5 bases and J lost 13 bases; the stretch between them is 9 bases long. On a MiSeq, deep resolution sequencing aimed for a depth between 1 in 1 million and 1 in 200,000 T cells, with each clonotype covered approximately 9.2x on average. TCR beta libraries were generated with the immunoSEQ hsTCRB Kit. Per the authors' processing: ImmunoSEQ Data Assistant and ImmunoSEQ Analyzer were used for data analysis, and V, D and J genes were assigned according to IMGT definitions. Clonality was computed as one minus normalized Shannon entropy of productive rearrangement frequencies, ranging from 0 to 1. Only overrepresented clonotypes making up at least 0.05% of the repertoire of each patient were included in the public clonotype analysis. Repertoires from approximately 12 age-matched healthy donors in immuneACCESS were used as clonality controls. TCRdb re-hosts the immuneACCESS table, in-frame sequences only. Its copies lack some clones; in the studies checked, an unresolved V gene accounts for under half of them, and the cause for the rest is not known. V, J and clone size reflect that table, while D and trimming were determined from the DNA. Within this sample are approximately 350,000 clones, with about 61% of them counted one time only. Around 6.6% of the sample comes from the top ten.

Worth noting for this clone: Its antigen is still unknown. It has no much larger one-base neighbor in the sample; base qualities were not kept.

Approximately 2 micrograms of genomic DNA were extracted from cryopreserved PBMCs for TCR beta library preparation. High-throughput TCR beta sequencing was performed on longitudinal blood samples from CLL patients receiving ibrutinib monotherapy. The patients were enrolled in a single-center, open-label phase 2 trial of ibrutinib monotherapy. Broad study findings and their caveats: Sustained-remission and progressing patients did not have matched sampling times, and lymph node repertoires were not examined. Public clonotypes were rare and either shrank or stayed stable during treatment, and the rise in clonality at ibrutinib response reflected expansion of private clonotypes. Clonality rose at ibrutinib response, remained stable during sustained remission, and dropped back toward baseline at progression. At baseline, clonality was higher than in age-matched healthy donors and showed a strong correlation with circulating CD8+ T-cell counts.

The V and J segments used are TRBV7-9 and TRBJ2-1, with the D gene not confidently named. This material consisted of PBMCs, taken after 36 months of ibrutinib treatment. This receptor was obtained from a human donor with chronic lymphocytic leukemia. The DNA reads TGTGCCAGCAGCCGCAAGAAACAGTTCTTC. Its protein product is CASSRKKQFF.